A single T cell receptor (beta chain) is shown here with its context. CDR3 length: 12 amino acids. Germline CDR1 is LNHNV and CDR2 is YYDKDF (reference sequence). J was trimmed by 11 bases and V by 0 bases; bases with no gene match: 4. This table comes from immunoSEQ multiplex PCR, and its TCRdb copy is limited to in-frame clones, with some not included. This sample has approximately 150,000 clones, with roughly 91% found just once. The entry originates in a study of blood T cell repertoires in COVID-19. Whole-study context: The United States, Italy and Spain provided the acute and convalescent COVID-19 samples. From T cells, B-cell-depleted T cells, or PBMCs came the material, which was cDNA or gDNA.

This TCR was recovered from a man aged 45-60 years who had recovered from COVID-19. Sample: peripheral blood. V and J are TRBV15 and TRBJ2-7; 7 nucleotides line up with TRBD1. CDR3 in amino acids: CATSRDSGQEYF. CDR3 nucleotide sequence: TGTGCCACCAGCAGAGATTCTGGACAGGAGTACTTC.